The table lists the clone carrying this TCR beta chain with many counts. Its specificity is not known. TCRdb re-analysed the reads in MiXCR, keeping a single row per CDR3 protein. The sample records 150,000 or so distinct CDR3 sequences, about 15% being singletons. This sample is drawn from a study of T cell repertoires in cytomegalovirus infection. Study information: Public TCR beta signatures marked donors with CMV infection and the matching HLA. Study results and caveats: CMV carriers having the relevant HLA were flagged by cumulative public TCR beta family frequency. HLA-C-restricted CMV-specific TCR beta clonotypes were dominant in the ex vivo response.

This CDR3 is 12 amino acids long. Trimming removed 6 bases from V and 1 base from J, with 6 bases in between. This TCR came from a human donor in good health (CMV status not recorded). Some clones in this sample may be carry-over from other donors' samples. This chain joins TRBV12-3 or TRBV12-4 and TRBJ1-1, with D unresolved. Sample: CD8+ T cells from PBMCs. CDR3 sequence: CASRQANTEAFF. The CDR3 nucleotides are TGTGCCAGCAGACAAGCGAACACTGAAGCTTTCTTT.